This T cell receptor (beta chain) was profiled in a study of PD-1 blockade in classical Hodgkin lymphoma. This table comes from immunoSEQ multiplex PCR, and its TCRdb copy is limited to in-frame clones, with some not included. Among tens of thousands of clones listed, about 93% were seen once. Autologous stem cell transplantation was followed by relapse in every patient, and brentuximab vedotin exposure varied. Best responses were complete response, partial response or progressive disease. Germline CDR1 reads SGHRS; CDR2 reads YFSETQ. The CDR3 covers 14 residues. The V and J ends lost 0 bases and 1 base respectively, with 7 bases between them.

The sequence derives from a human donor with classical Hodgkin lymphoma. The rearrangement uses TRBV5-1 and TRBJ1-1, with unresolved D. Sequenced material: peripheral blood mononuclear cells (PBMCs), taken at baseline. This CDR3 reads CASSLAIENTEAFF. Here the CDR3 DNA reads TGCGCCAGCAGCTTGGCCATAGAGAACACTGAAGCTTTCTTT.